What follows are 4 T cell receptor beta chains derived from one specimen sequenced in a study of human T cells and chemical hapten exposure. MiXCR, applied by TCRdb to the RACE reads, yields one record per CDR3 protein. The profile shows 150,000 to 200,000 distinct CDR3 sequences, 25% to 35% of them singletons. Time point noted: patch test 3, about 24 weeks after DPC sensitization. Treatment: therapeutic diphenylcyclopropenone sensitization with weekly scalp DPC. Material: whole blood, obtained in connection with sensitization to the hapten diphenylcyclopropenone (DPC). The receptors stem from a woman younger than 30 with alopecia areata. Some clones in this sample may be carry-over from other donors' samples.

The chain combines TRBV9 with TRBJ2-3; the match to TRBD2 covers 11 bases. Germline V gene data show CDR1 as SGDLS and CDR2 as YYNGEE. CDR3 length: 15 residues. V shed 7 bases, J shed 3 bases, and the junction held 7 bases outside the gene matches. The CDR3 sequence: CASRETSGVTDTQYF. CDR3 nucleotide sequence: TGTGCCAGCCGGGAGACTAGCGGGGTGACAGATACGCAGTATTTT.

As concerns this clonotype: The germline gene is not matched at one end of the junction; a read error may be the cause. V is TRBV4-3 and J is TRBJ2-3; 12 nucleotides align to TRBD2. This CDR3 contains 18 residues. Germline CDR1 LGHNA, CDR2 YSLEER. CDR3 sequence: CASSQDPLLAGGADTQYF. The CDR3 DNA reads TGTGCCAGCAGCCAAGATCCCCTTCTAGCGGGAGGGGCAGATACGCAGTATTTT.

This chain joins TRBV7-8 and TRBJ1-1, with 12 bases fitting TRBD1. V shed 5 bases and J 2 bases; nucleotides not matched to a gene: 12. The length of the CDR3 is 18 residues. Per the germline V gene, CDR1 is SGHVS and CDR2 is FQNEAQ. CDR3 in DNA: TGTGCCAGCAGCCCTTCAGGGGGACAGGGGGCTAAAAACACTGAAGCTTTCTTT. It translates to CASSPSGGQGAKNTEAFF.

In this sample, this clonotype turned up a few times. The genes are TRBV28 and TRBJ2-1; 14 bases match TRBD2. V shed 6 bases and J 8 bases; nucleotides not matched to a gene: 9. The CDR3 sequence is 16 residues long. CDR1 MDHEN and CDR2 SYDVKM come from the germline V gene. This CDR3 is CASRPRLAGGVDEQFF. CDR3 nucleotides: TGTGCCAGCAGACCTAGACTAGCGGGAGGGGTCGATGAGCAGTTCTTC.